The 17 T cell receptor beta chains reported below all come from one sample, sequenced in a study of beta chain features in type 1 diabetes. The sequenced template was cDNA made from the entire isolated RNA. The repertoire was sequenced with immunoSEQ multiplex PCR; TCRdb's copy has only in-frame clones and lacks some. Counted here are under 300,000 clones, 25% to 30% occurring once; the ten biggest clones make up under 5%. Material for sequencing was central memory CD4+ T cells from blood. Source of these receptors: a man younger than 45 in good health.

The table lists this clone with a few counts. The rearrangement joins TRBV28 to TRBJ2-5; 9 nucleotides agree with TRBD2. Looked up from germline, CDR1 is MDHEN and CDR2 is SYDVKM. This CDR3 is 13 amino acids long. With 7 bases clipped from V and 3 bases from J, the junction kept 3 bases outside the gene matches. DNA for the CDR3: TGTGCCAGCACCGTAGCGGGAGAAGAGACCCAGTACTTC. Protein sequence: CASTVAGEETQYF.

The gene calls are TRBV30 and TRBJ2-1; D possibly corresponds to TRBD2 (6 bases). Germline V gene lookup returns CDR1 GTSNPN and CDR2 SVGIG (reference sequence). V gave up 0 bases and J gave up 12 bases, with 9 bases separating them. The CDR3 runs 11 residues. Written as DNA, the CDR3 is TGTGCCTGGAGTGTTCGGGACTGGCAGTTCTTC. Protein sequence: CAWSVRDWQFF.

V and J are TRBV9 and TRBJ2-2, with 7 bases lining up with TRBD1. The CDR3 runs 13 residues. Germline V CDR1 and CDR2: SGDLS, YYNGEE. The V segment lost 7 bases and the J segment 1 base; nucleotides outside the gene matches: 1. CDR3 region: CASRTGNTGELFF. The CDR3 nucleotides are TGTGCCAGCCGGACAGGGAACACCGGGGAGCTGTTTTTT.

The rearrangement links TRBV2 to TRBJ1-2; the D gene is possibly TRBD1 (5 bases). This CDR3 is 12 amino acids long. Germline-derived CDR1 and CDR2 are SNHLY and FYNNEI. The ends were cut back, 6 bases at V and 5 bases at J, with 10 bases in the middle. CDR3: CASSEPGYGYTF. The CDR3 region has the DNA TGTGCCAGCAGCGAACCAGGGTATGGCTACACCTTC. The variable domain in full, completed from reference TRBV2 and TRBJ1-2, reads EPEVTQTPSHQVTQMGQEVILRCVPISNHLYFYWYRQILGQKVEFLVSFYNNEISEKSEIFDDQFSVERPDGSNFTLKIRSTKLEDSAMYFCASSEPGYGYTFGSGTRLTVV.

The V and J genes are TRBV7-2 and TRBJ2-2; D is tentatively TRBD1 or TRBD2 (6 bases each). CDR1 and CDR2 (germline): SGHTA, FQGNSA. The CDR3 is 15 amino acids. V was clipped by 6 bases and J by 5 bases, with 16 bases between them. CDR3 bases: TGTGCCAGCAGACCTCGACTAGGGGGAACCGGGGAGCTGTTTTTT. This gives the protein CASRPRLGGTGELFF.

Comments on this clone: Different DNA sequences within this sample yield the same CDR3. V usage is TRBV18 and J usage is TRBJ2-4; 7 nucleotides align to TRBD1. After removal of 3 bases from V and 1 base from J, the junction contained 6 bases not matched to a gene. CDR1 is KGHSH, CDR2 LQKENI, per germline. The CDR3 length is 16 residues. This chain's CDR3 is CASSPSTQGAKNIQYF. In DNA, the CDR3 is TGTGCCAGCTCACCCTCAACACAGGGGGCCAAAAACATTCAGTACTTC.

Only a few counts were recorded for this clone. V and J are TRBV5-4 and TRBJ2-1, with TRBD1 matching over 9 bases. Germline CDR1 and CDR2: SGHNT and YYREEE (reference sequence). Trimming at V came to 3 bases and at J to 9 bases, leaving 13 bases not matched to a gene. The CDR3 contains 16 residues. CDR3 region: CASSSNRGRGLGEQFF. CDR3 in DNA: TGTGCCAGCAGCTCCAACAGGGGGCGAGGTTTGGGTGAGCAGTTCTTC.

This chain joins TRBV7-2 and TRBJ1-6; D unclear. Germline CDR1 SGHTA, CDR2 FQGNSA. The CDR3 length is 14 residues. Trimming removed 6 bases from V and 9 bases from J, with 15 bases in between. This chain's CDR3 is CASRNTGEISPLHF. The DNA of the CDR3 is TGTGCCAGCAGGAATACGGGCGAGATTTCACCCCTCCACTTT.

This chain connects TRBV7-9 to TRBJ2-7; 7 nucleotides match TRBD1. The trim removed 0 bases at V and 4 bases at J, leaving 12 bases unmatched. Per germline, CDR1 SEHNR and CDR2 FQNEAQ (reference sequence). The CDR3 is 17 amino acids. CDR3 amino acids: CASSLANYRGRKYEQYF. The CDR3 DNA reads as TGTGCCAGCAGCTTAGCAAACTACAGGGGTAGGAAATACGAGCAGTACTTC.

Written as DNA, the CDR3 is TGTGCCAGCAGCTATGGACAGGTTGGTGTTGAGCAGTTCTTC. Its protein product is CASSYGQVGVEQFF. The genes are TRBV7-9 and TRBJ2-1, with 7 bases aligning to TRBD1. Per germline, CDR1 SEHNR and CDR2 FQNEAQ (reference sequence). CDR3 size: 14 residues. V shed 4 bases and J 9 bases; nucleotides not matched to a gene: 9.

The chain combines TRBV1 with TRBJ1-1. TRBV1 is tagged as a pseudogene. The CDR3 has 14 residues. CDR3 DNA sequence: TGCACCAGCAGCCAAGATATAGGCAAGCATGAAGCTTTCTTT. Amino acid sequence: CTSSQDIGKHEAFF.

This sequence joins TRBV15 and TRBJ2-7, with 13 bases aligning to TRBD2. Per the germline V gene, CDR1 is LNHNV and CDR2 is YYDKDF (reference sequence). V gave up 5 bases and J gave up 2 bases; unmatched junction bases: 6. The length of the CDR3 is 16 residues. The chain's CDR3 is CATSHRLAGGTYEQYF. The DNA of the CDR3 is TGTGCCACCAGCCACCGACTAGCGGGGGGTACCTACGAGCAGTACTTC.

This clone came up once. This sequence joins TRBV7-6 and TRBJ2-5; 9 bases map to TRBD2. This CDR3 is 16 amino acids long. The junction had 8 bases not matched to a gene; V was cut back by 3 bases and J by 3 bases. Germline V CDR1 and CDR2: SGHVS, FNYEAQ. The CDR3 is CASSFERGAGEETQYF. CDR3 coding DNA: TGTGCCAGCAGCTTTGAGCGGGGGGCCGGAGAAGAGACCCAGTACTTC.

CDR3 DNA: TGTGCCTGGAGAAGTAAAGGACTAGCGGCTTACGAGCAGTACTTC. Amino acids: CAWRSKGLAAYEQYF. This sequence joins TRBV30 and TRBJ2-7; TRBD2 matches at 10 bases. The CDR3 covers 15 residues. Per the germline V gene, CDR1 is GTSNPN and CDR2 is SVGIG (reference sequence). V dropped 3 bases and J dropped 4; count of bases not matched to a gene: 9.

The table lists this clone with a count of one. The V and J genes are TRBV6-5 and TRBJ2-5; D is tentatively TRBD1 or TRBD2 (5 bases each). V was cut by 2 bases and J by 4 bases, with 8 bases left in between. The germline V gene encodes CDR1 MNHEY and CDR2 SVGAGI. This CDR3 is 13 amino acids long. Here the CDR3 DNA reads TGTGCCAGCAGTTACGGGACCCTAGAGACCCAGTACTTC. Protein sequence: CASSYGTLETQYF.

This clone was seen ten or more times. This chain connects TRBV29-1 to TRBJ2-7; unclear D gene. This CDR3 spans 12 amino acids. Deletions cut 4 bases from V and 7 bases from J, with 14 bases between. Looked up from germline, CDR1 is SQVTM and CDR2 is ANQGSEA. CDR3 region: CSVAKEYGEQYF. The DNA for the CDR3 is TGCAGCGTTGCAAAGGAGTACGGGGAGCAGTACTTC.

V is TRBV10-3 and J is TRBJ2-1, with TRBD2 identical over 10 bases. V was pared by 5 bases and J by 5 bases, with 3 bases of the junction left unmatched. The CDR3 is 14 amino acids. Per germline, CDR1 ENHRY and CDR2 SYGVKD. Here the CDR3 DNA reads TGTGCCATCAGTAGGACTAGCGGAAACAATGAGCAGTTCTTC. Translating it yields CAISRTSGNNEQFF.